This T cell receptor (beta chain) originates from a study of identical twins. Regarding the study as a whole: Researchers reported excess low generation probability among twin-shared out-of-frame alpha sequences.

MiXCR, run by TCRdb on the 5' RACE reads, gives a single entry per CDR3 protein. The sample lists some 500,000 distinct CDR3 sequences, 13% to 15% seen once, with around 0.48% in the top ten. This CDR3 has 13 residues. V was cut by 4 bases and J by 1 base, with 10 bases left in between. The V gene's germline CDR1 is SQVTM and CDR2 ANQGSEA. This clonotype was seen a few times. Its antigen is unidentified. This sample also appeared in a second study, on yellow fever vaccine responses in identical twins.

Sequenced sample: CD4+ T cells sorted from blood. The TCR sequence derives from a woman aged 18-29 years in good health. The chain links TRBV29-1 to TRBJ1-1; tentatively, D is TRBD1 (6 bases). CDR3 DNA: TGCAGCGTTGCCCCGACAGGGAACACTGAAGCTTTCTTT. Translated: CSVAPTGNTEAFF. Variable domain in full (rest from reference TRBV29-1 and TRBJ1-1): SAVISQKPSRDICQRGTSLTIQCQVDSQVTMMFWYRQQPGQSLTLIATANQGSEATYESGFVIDKFPISRPNLTFSTLTVSNMSPEDSSIYLCSVAPTGNTEAFFGQGTRLTVV.